These T cell receptor beta chains were read from a single sample in a study of response to subunit inactivated influenza vaccine. TCRdb reprocessed the RT-PCR reads via MiXCR and lists one record per CDR3 protein. This table has 500,000 or so distinct CDR3 sequences, 10% to 11% appearing once. Sequencing used PBMCs from blood, obtained more than 35 days after vaccination. The receptors come from a man aged 50 to 60 who received an inactivated influenza vaccine. CDR3s include the opening cysteine and the closing phenylalanine or tryptophan.

J gene | V gene | CDR3 protein
TRBJ2-1 | TRBV5-1 | CASSLGAGLLGTDEQFF
TRBJ2-3 | TRBV29-1 | CSVGTGGAIDTQYF
TRBJ2-3 | TRBV10-3 | CAISESARLIGDTQYF
TRBJ1-2 | TRBV5-1 | CASSLGGSANYGYTF
TRBJ2-7 | TRBV20-1 | CSARQGADEQYF
TRBJ2-7 | TRBV4-1 | CASSQQGSTSYEQYF
TRBJ2-1 | TRBV7-6 | CASSPRAGANEQFF
TRBJ2-2 | TRBV11-2 | CASRQHRTGARVGGELFF
TRBJ2-2 | TRBV10-2 | CASSETGTGELFF
TRBJ2-1 | TRBV4-3 | CASSLGQATEQFF
TRBJ2-7 | TRBV10-1 | CASSPGTGNSYEQYF
TRBJ2-7 | TRBV20-1 | CSARDWGPSYEQYF
TRBJ1-5 | TRBV5-5 | CASSTQGGSNQPQHF
TRBJ2-3 | TRBV20-1 | CSARSEGGTQYF
TRBJ2-2 | TRBV7-9 | CASSSWQGARTGELFF
TRBJ2-7 | TRBV7-9 | CASSQGQNHYEQYF
TRBJ2-5 | TRBV20-1 | CSARVAGPETQYF
TRBJ1-5 | TRBV5-6 | CASSPGGAPNQPQHF
TRBJ2-5 | TRBV20-1 | CSARPEDWRRLETQYF
TRBJ2-1 | TRBV24-1 | CATSDLNRAGSSYNEQFF
TRBJ1-5 | TRBV4-3 | CASSQDGYNQPQHF
TRBJ2-3 | TRBV11-2 | CASSPVRRGSTDTQYF
TRBJ2-6 | TRBV7-2 | CASSTWGSGANVLTF
TRBJ2-7 | TRBV7-4 | CASSPSRDRESYEQYF
TRBJ2-1 | TRBV6-4 | CASSPQSIRQGGEQFF
TRBJ2-7 | TRBV3-1 | CASSEVAGAQYEQYF
TRBJ2-7 | TRBV10-3 | CAIRETAAYEQYF
TRBJ2-7 | TRBV7-2 | CASSLGLAGGVYEQYF
TRBJ1-1 | TRBV12-3/TRBV12-4 | CASRIGGAAEAFF
TRBJ1-1 | TRBV5-6 | CASSQGTVKTEAFF
TRBJ2-1 | TRBV14 | CASSQSIGSTGRYNEQFF
TRBJ1-1 | TRBV5-6 | CASSLVGKTEAFF
TRBJ1-2 | TRBV9 | CASSVGPGGSGYTF
TRBJ2-7 | TRBV29-1 | CSVETGKGLEQYF
TRBJ2-7 | TRBV29-1 | CSVRGTGPYEQYF
TRBJ2-3 | TRBV6-1 | CASSEERGSRDTQYF
TRBJ2-7 | TRBV20-1 | CSARAGNGVLGEQYF
TRBJ2-4 | TRBV11-2 | CASSKEILAKNIQYF
TRBJ2-3 | TRBV7-2 | CASSLAGTVMTDTQYF
TRBJ2-3 | TRBV9 | CTSSTGGRDTQYF
TRBJ2-7 | TRBV27 | CASSLYGGVSSYEQYF
TRBJ2-7 | TRBV15 | CATSRDPLAGTEQYF